The clone carrying this T cell receptor (beta chain) occurred once. Its antigen is not identified. The data belong to a study of cytomegalovirus exposure and HLA in healthy donors. Researchers ran the PCR with 60 Vbeta and 13 Jbeta primers. The assay was immunoSEQ multiplex PCR, and TCRdb's table has in-frame clones only and misses some. The sample has just over 150,000 clones; about 80% are singletons. V gave up 0 bases and J gave up 3 bases, with 12 bases separating them. The germline gives CDR1 SGHNT, CDR2 YYREEE (reference sequence). The CDR3 has 15 residues. General observations from the study: As a later analysis revealed, the rate of TCR association differed by HLA locus, with DRB1 most and HLA-C fewest.

The rearrangement links TRBV5-4 to TRBJ1-2; D is undetermined. Sequenced input: PBMCs. This TCR was sampled from a female donor in good health and CMV-seronegative. The CDR3 region has the DNA TGTGCCAGCAGCTTGGTCGGGAGAACGTACTATGGCTACACCTTC. Protein sequence: CASSLVGRTYYGYTF.